A single sample gave rise to the 10 T cell receptor beta chains below, sequenced in a study of T-cell memory formation after mild COVID-19. TCRdb passed the 5' RACE reads through MiXCR, listing each CDR3 protein once. Of a few hundred thousand distinct CDR3 sequences listed, 20% are singletons. The specimen was PBMCs or a T cell subset sorted from them (not recorded which). These receptors were obtained from a man younger than 30 who had mild COVID-19 (a few samples of this study predate the infection). Cell type and time point are not known.

The chain recombines TRBV29-1 with TRBJ1-1; TRBD1 agrees at 9 bases. Germline CDR1 reads SQVTM; CDR2 reads ANQGSEA. The CDR3 consists of 14 residues. V lost 6 bases, J lost 0 bases, and 5 bases stayed unmatched. CDR3 sequence reads: CSVIGTGMNTEAFF. Here the CDR3 DNA reads TGCAGCGTGATTGGGACAGGGATGAACACTGAAGCTTTCTTT. The full variable domain, its missing parts supplied by reference TRBV29-1 and TRBJ1-1, is SAVISQKPSRDICQRGTSLTIQCQVDSQVTMMFWYRQQPGQSLTLIATANQGSEATYESGFVIDKFPISRPNLTFSTLTVSNMSPEDSSIYLCSVIGTGMNTEAFFGQGTRLTVV.

This chain links TRBV11-2 with TRBJ2-7; no definite D call. The V end lost 5 bases, the J end lost 2 bases, and 13 bases lay between the germline ends. The CDR3 has 14 residues. Germline CDR1 and CDR2: SGHAT and FQNNGV. The CDR3 sequence is CASSPRVSPYEQYF. The CDR3 DNA sequence: TGTGCCAGCAGCCCCCGGGTTTCCCCCTACGAGCAGTACTTC.

This clonotype was picked up a small number of times. The chain is built from TRBV5-1 and TRBJ2-7; D is unresolved. The CDR3 loop spans 12 amino acids. The germline V gene has CDR1 SGHRS and CDR2 YFSETQ. Trimming stripped 1 base from V and 7 bases from J, with 9 bases between. The CDR3 sequence is CASSLTEMEQYF. As DNA, the CDR3 is TGCGCCAGCAGCTTGACCGAAATGGAGCAGTACTTC.

The rearrangement uses TRBV6-2 or TRBV6-3 and TRBJ2-5; D remains unclear. The CDR3 is made up of 13 amino acids. CDR1 is MNHEY, CDR2 SVGEGT, per germline. Trimming took off 6 bases at V and 1 base at J, with 9 bases between the two ends. DNA of the CDR3: TGTGCCAGCAGCATACAGATCCAAGAGACCCAGTACTTC. Protein sequence: CASSIQIQETQYF.

The chain carries TRBV4-2 and TRBJ1-2; tentatively, D is TRBD1 (6 bases). CDR3 size: 15 residues. Trimming took off 0 bases at V and 5 bases at J, with 13 bases between the two ends. The germline gives CDR1 LGHNA, CDR2 YNFKEQ. CDR3 amino acids: CASSQEITGTYGYTF. The CDR3 DNA follows: TGTGCCAGCAGCCAAGAAATTACAGGGACTTATGGCTACACCTTC.

The CDR3 bases are TGCAGTGCCCCCCCCGGGGACTCCAAAAACATTCAGTACTTC. Translating gives CSAPPGDSKNIQYF. The chain carries TRBV20-1 and TRBJ2-4, with D perhaps TRBD2 (6 bases). V lost 6 bases to trimming and J lost 2 bases, with 14 bases between them. This CDR3 is 14 amino acids long. Germline loops: CDR1 DFQATT, CDR2 SNEGSKA (reference sequence).

The chain uses TRBV4-1 and TRBJ2-7; no clear D gene. This CDR3 contains 13 residues. CDR1 is MGHRA, CDR2 YSYEKL, per germline. V lost 3 bases, J lost 4 bases, and 10 bases lay in between. CDR3 in DNA: TGCGCCAGCAGCCATCCCGACAAGTACGAGCAGTACTTC. The encoded protein is CASSHPDKYEQYF.

The chain couples TRBV12-3 or TRBV12-4 to TRBJ2-1; possible D gene TRBD2, 5 bases. The length of the CDR3 is 15 residues. Trimming removed 4 bases from V and 0 bases from J, with 10 bases in between. Here the CDR3 DNA reads TGTGCCAGCAGTTGGCGAGGGAGCTCCTACAATGAGCAGTTCTTC. Its protein product is CASSWRGSSYNEQFF.

CDR3 sequence reads: CSAITTNYGYTF. CDR3 coding DNA: TGCAGTGCTATCACTACGAACTATGGCTACACCTTC. The chain links TRBV20-1 to TRBJ1-2, with unresolved D. This CDR3 region has 12 residues. V lost 4 bases, J lost 2 bases, and 8 bases lay in between. CDR1 and CDR2 from the germline V gene are DFQATT and SNEGSKA (reference sequence).

The V call is TRBV6-6, the J call TRBJ1-2; D gene uncertain. The V and J ends lost 2 bases and 6 bases respectively, with 1 base between them. The CDR3 contains 10 residues. Germline V gene lookup returns CDR1 MNHNY and CDR2 SVGAGI (reference sequence). The CDR3 loop reads CASSYDGYTF. In DNA, the CDR3 is TGTGCCAGCAGTTACGATGGCTACACCTTC.